These T cell receptor beta chains were read from a single sample in a study of PD-1 blockade in mismatch repair-deficient tumors. TCRdb's table, derived via immunoSEQ multiplex PCR, lists solely in-frame clones and lacks some. The table shows some 45,000 clones, with 65% to 80% occurring only once. The source was PBMCs, collected before pembrolizumab treatment. The receptors were sampled from an adult with mismatch repair-deficient cancer. CDR3s include the opening cysteine and the closing phenylalanine or tryptophan. D genes are given only for firm matches. Size values are once, few and many counts, or a class for expanded clones, and some rows have none.

TRBJ2-4,.,.,TRBV19,TGTGCCAGTAGTATCAACCGGATTCAGTACTTC,CASSINRIQYF
TRBJ1-1,.,.,TRBV7-6,TGTGCCAGCAGTCAAGGCAGGGGTAACACTGAAGCTTTCTTT,CASSQGRGNTEAFF
TRBJ2-1,.,.,TRBV29-1,TGCAGCGTTGGCGGGGAGTGGGGACACGACAATGAGCAGTTCTTC,CSVGGEWGHDNEQFF
TRBJ2-5,.,TRBD1,TRBV5-1,TGCGCCAGCAGCGCGGGGACAGGGGGCGCAGGGACCCAGTACTTC,CASSAGTGGAGTQYF
TRBJ2-7,.,TRBD2,TRBV13,TGTGCCAGCAGTACCTATAGCGGGTCAACCTACGAGCAGTACTTC,CASSTYSGSTYEQYF
TRBJ2-7,.,.,TRBV2,TGTGCCAGCAGGATGGACGGAGCCTACGAGCAGTACTTC,CASRMDGAYEQYF
TRBJ2-7,.,TRBD2,TRBV10-2,TGCGCCAGCAGGCTAGCGGAGGCCCCTGCCTACGAGCAGTACTTC,CASRLAEAPAYEQYF
TRBJ2-7,.,TRBD2,TRBV7-9,TGTGCCAGCATCTATAGCGGGAGCCCCTACGAGCAGTACTTC,CASIYSGSPYEQYF
TRBJ2-1,.,.,TRBV7-9,TGTGCCAGCAGCTATGCAACAGGCGCCGGGGCCTACAATGAGCAGTTCTTC,CASSYATGAGAYNEQFF
TRBJ2-1,.,TRBD1,TRBV9,TGTGCCAGCAGCGGGACAGGATTCAATGAGCAGTTCTTC,CASSGTGFNEQFF
TRBJ2-2,.,TRBD2,TRBV15,TGTGCCACCAAGGAGGCGGGACTAGCGGGAGTCGGGGAGCTGTTTTTT,CATKEAGLAGVGELFF
TRBJ2-5,.,.,TRBV9,TGTGCCAGCAGCGTAGCCGGGAAAAAAGGGAGGGAGACCCAGTACTTC,CASSVAGKKGRETQYF
TRBJ2-3,.,.,TRBV5-1,TGCGCCAGCAGCTTGAATTCGGCGGGACTTAGCACAGATACGCAGTATTTT,CASSLNSAGLSTDTQYF
TRBJ2-7,.,TRBD1,TRBV29-1,TGCAGCGTTAGGACAGGGGGCTCCTACGAGCAGTACTTC,CSVRTGGSYEQYF
TRBJ2-7,.,TRBD1,TRBV29-1,TGCAGCGTTGTTCCAATTGGGACAGCGACCTACGAGCAGTACTTC,CSVVPIGTATYEQYF
TRBJ2-1,.,TRBD1,TRBV10-3,TGTGCCACTGCCTTGGACAGGGGTGTTGAGCAGTTCTTC,CATALDRGVEQFF
TRBJ1-1,few,.,TRBV14,TGTGCCAGCAGCCAAGATCTGGGGGCTGAAGCTTTCTTT,CASSQDLGAEAFF
TRBJ2-1,few,TRBD2,TRBV2,TGTGCCAGCAGTGAGGCAGCGGGGGGATACTACAATGAGCAGTTCTTC,CASSEAAGGYYNEQFF
TRBJ2-3,few,TRBD2,TRBV7-2,TGTGCCAGCAGCCATGCCGCCGGGGGGAAAAATACGCAGTATTTT,CASSHAAGGKNTQYF
TRBJ2-7,.,.,TRBV29-1,TGCAGCGTTGATGGCGCAGACTACGAGCAGTACTTC,CSVDGADYEQYF
TRBJ1-1,.,.,TRBV6-5,TGTGCCAGCAGTTACACTGGGATGAACACTGAAGCTTTCTTT,CASSYTGMNTEAFF
TRBJ2-7,.,TRBD1,TRBV9,TGTGCCAGCAGCTTAGCCGGGACAGGGGGTCTCCACGAGCAGTACTTC,CASSLAGTGGLHEQYF
TRBJ1-1,few,.,TRBV30,TGTGCCTGTCTGCAGAACACTGAAGCTTTCTTT,CACLQNTEAFF
TRBJ1-2,.,TRBD1,TRBV6-5,TGTGCCAGCAGTTCTAACCTGGGACAGGGTTATGGCTACACCTTC,CASSSNLGQGYGYTF
TRBJ1-5,.,.,TRBV5-4,TGTGCCAGCAGCGACGGAGGCTATAGCAATCAGCCCCAGCATTTT,CASSDGGYSNQPQHF
TRBJ2-5,.,.,TRBV7-3,TGTGCCAGCAGCTTAACCAGGGAAGAGACCCAGTACTTC,CASSLTREETQYF
TRBJ2-7,few,.,TRBV6-6,TGTGCCAGCAGTTACCCCCAGCGCGGAACCTACGAGCAGTACTTC,CASSYPQRGTYEQYF
TRBJ2-7,.,.,TRBV5-4,TGTGCCAGCAGCGTAGGGGACGGTCCCTACGAGCAGTACTTC,CASSVGDGPYEQYF
TRBJ1-2,.,.,TRBV7-8,TGTGCCAGCAGCTTAAAAGGCAGTAAATTAATTAACTATGGCTACACCTTC,CASSLKGSKLINYGYTF
TRBJ1-2,.,.,TRBV21-1,TGTGCCAGCAGCAAAGACGGGACATACTATGGCTACACCTTC,CASSKDGTYYGYTF
TRBJ2-3,few,TRBD2,TRBV11-1,TGTGCCAGCAGCTTAGCGGGACTAGAAGGTACAGATACGCAGTATTTT,CASSLAGLEGTDTQYF
TRBJ2-1,.,.,TRBV19,TGTGCCAGTAGTATCGGCTTCCAATCCAATGAGCAGTTCTTC,CASSIGFQSNEQFF
TRBJ2-7,.,.,TRBV19,TGTGCCAGTAGCCGAGACAGGGAGGTTGGCGAGCAGTACTTC,CASSRDREVGEQYF
TRBJ1-4,.,.,TRBV6-6,TGTGCCAGCAGTGGGGCCGGGCCGGGGGCTAATGAAAAACTGTTTTTT,CASSGAGPGANEKLFF
TRBJ2-3,.,.,TRBV19,TGTGCCAGTAGTACGCAGGTTAGCACAGATACGCAGTATTTT,CASSTQVSTDTQYF
TRBJ1-4,.,.,TRBV7-2,TGTGCCAGCAGCCCCGGGGGGGGGATGGGTGAAAAACTGTTTTTT,CASSPGGGMGEKLFF
TRBJ2-1,.,TRBD2,TRBV29-1,TGCAGCGTGGGAGGGACGTCCTACAATGAGCAGTTCTTC,CSVGGTSYNEQFF
TRBJ1-2,.,.,TRBV30,TGTGCCTGGAGTATGGCTGACTCTAACTATGGCTACACCTTC,CAWSMADSNYGYTF
TRBJ2-2,.,.,TRBV6-6,TGTGCCAGTCAAGGAAACACCGGGGAGCTGTTTTTT,CASQGNTGELFF
TRBJ2-7,.,.,TRBV30,TGTGCCTGGAATAGTTTCCACGAGCAGTACTTC,CAWNSFHEQYF
TRBJ2-1,.,TRBD2,TRBV9,TGTGCCAGCAGCTCTCCGACTAGCGGGAGGGCCACCTACAATGAGCAGTTCTTC,CASSSPTSGRATYNEQFF
TRBJ2-1,.,.,TRBV5-6,TGTGCCAGCAGCTTAGGCACCCTGGGGGGCAATGAGCAGTTCTTC,CASSLGTLGGNEQFF
TRBJ1-1,once,.,TRBV7-3,TGTGCCAGCAGCTTCCGGCAGAACACTGAAGCTTTCTTT,CASSFRQNTEAFF
TRBJ2-1,.,TRBD2,TRBV30,TGTGCCTGGAGTGCGGGACTACCCTACAATGAGCAGTTCTTC,CAWSAGLPYNEQFF
TRBJ2-1,.,.,TRBV12-1,TGTGCCAGGGGGCAGAGCTCCTACAATGAGCAGTTCTTC,CARGQSSYNEQFF
TRBJ2-1,few,TRBD1,TRBV6-1,TGTGCCAGCAGTGTCCCCGACGACAGGGATGAGCAGTTCTTC,CASSVPDDRDEQFF
TRBJ2-1,.,TRBD2,TRBV5-4,TGTGCCAGCAGCTTGGGACTAGCGGGGAGCTCCTACAATGAGCAGTTCTTC,CASSLGLAGSSYNEQFF
TRBJ1-4,.,.,TRBV19,TGTGCCAGTAGTATAGATCAACGGGCAACTAATGAAAAACTGTTTTTT,CASSIDQRATNEKLFF
TRBJ1-2,.,TRBD1,TRBV28,TGTGCCAGCAGGGGGACAGGGGGTGCTGGCTACACCTTC,CASRGTGGAGYTF
TRBJ1-2,many,.,TRBV29-1,TGCAGCGCCTACTTCCTCAACTATGGCTACACCTTC,CSAYFLNYGYTF
TRBJ2-6,.,.,TRBV6-1,TGTGCCAGCAGTATGGACTCTGGGGCCAACGTCCTGACTTTC,CASSMDSGANVLTF
TRBJ2-7,medium-sized,TRBD1,TRBV7-9,TGTGCCAGCAGCTTATTTCGGACAGGGCAGTACTTC,CASSLFRTGQYF